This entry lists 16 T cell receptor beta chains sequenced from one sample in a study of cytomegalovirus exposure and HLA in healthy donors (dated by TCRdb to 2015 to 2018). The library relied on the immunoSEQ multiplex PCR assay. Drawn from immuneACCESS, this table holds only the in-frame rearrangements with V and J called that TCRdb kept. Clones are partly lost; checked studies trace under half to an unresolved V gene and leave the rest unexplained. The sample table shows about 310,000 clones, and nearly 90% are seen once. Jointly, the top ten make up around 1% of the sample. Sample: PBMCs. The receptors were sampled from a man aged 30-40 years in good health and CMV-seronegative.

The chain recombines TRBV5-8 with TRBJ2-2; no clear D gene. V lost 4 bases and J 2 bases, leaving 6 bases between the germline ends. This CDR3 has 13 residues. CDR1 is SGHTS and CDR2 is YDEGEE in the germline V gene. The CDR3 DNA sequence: TGTGCCAGCAGCCCAGGCAACACCGGGGAGCTGTTTTTT. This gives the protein CASSPGNTGELFF.

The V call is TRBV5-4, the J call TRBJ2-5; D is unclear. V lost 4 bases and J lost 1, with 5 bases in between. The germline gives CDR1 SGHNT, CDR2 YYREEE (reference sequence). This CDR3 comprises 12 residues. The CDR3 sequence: CASSPSQETQYF. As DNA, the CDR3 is TGTGCCAGCAGCCCCAGCCAAGAGACCCAGTACTTC. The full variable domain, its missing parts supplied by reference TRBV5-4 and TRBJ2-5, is ETGVTQSPTHLIKTRGQQVTLRCSSQSGHNTVSWYQQALGQGPQFIFQYYREEENGRGNFPPRFSGLQFPNYSSELNVNALELDDSALYLCASSPSQETQYFGPGTRLLVL.

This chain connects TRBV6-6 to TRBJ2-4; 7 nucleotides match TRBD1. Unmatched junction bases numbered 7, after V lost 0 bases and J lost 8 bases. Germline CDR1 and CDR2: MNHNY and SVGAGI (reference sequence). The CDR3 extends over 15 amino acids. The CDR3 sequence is CASSYSRQGADIQYF. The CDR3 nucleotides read TGTGCCAGCAGTTACTCCCGACAGGGTGCGGACATTCAGTACTTC.

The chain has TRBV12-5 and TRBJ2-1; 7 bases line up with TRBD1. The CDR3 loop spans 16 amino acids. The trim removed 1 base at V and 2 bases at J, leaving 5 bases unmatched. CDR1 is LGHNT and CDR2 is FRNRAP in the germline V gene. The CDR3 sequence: CASGLGTGAAYNEQFF. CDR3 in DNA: TGTGCTAGTGGTTTGGGAACAGGGGCGGCCTACAATGAGCAGTTCTTC.

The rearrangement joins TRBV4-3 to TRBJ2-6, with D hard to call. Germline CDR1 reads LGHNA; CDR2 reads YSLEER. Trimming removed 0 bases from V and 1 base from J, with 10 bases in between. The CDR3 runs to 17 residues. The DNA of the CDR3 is TGCGCCAGCAGCCAAGACAGGTCCTCGTCTGGGGCCAACGTCCTGACTTTC. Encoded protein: CASSQDRSSSGANVLTF.

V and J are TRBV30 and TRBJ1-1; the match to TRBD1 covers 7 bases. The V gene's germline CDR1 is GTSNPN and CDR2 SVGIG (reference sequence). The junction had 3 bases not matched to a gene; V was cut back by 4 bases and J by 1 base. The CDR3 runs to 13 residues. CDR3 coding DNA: TGTGCCTGGAAGGGACAGACGAACACTGAAGCTTTCTTT. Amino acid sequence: CAWKGQTNTEAFF.

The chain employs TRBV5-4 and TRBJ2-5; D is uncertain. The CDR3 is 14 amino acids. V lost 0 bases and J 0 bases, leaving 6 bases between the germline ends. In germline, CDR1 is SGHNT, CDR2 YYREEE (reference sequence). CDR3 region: CASSLDTYQETQYF. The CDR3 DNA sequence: TGTGCCAGCAGCTTGGACACCTACCAAGAGACCCAGTACTTC.

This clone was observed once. The chain's CDR3 is CASSQLGASGEANTQYF. The CDR3 coding sequence is TGCGCCAGCAGCCAATTAGGGGCTAGCGGGGAGGCAAATACGCAGTATTTT. This chain joins TRBV4-1 and TRBJ2-3; 9 bases match TRBD2. Looked up from germline, CDR1 is MGHRA and CDR2 is YSYEKL. V dropped 2 bases and J dropped 7; count of bases not matched to a gene: 13. The CDR3 has 17 amino acids.

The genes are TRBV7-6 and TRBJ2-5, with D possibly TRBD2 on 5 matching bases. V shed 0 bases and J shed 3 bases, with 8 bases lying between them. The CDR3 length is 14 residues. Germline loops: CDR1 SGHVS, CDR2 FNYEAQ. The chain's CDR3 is CASSLAGVKETQYF. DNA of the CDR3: TGTGCCAGCAGCTTAGCGGGAGTGAAAGAGACCCAGTACTTC.

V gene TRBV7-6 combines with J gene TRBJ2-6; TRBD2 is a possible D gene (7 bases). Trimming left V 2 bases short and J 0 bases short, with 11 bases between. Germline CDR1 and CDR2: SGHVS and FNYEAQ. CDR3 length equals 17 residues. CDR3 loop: CASSLTGGHSGANVLTF. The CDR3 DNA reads TGTGCCAGCAGCTTAACGGGGGGCCACTCTGGGGCCAACGTCCTGACTTTC.

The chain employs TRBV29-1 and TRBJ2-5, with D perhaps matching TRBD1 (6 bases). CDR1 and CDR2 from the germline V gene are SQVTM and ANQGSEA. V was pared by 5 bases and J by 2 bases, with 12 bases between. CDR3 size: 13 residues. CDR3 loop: CSVLRTVQETQYF. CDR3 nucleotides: TGCAGCGTTCTCAGGACAGTACAAGAGACCCAGTACTTC.

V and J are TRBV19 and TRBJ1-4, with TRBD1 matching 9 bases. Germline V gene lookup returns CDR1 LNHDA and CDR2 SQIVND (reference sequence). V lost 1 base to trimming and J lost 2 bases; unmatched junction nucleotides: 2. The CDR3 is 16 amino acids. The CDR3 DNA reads TGTGCCAGTAGTATAGTAGGGACAGGGACTAATGAAAAACTGTTTTTT. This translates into CASSIVGTGTNEKLFF.

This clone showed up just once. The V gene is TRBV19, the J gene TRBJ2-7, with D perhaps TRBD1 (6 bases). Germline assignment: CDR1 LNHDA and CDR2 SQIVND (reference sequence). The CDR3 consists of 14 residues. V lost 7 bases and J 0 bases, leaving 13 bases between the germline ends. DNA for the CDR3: TGTGCCAGTACCCGAACAGGGAACTCCTACGAGCAGTACTTC. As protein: CASTRTGNSYEQYF.

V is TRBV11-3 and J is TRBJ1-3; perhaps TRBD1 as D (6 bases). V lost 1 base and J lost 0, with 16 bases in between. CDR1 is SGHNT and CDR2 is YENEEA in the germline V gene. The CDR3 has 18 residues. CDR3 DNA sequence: TGTGCCAGCAGCTTAGGATACGAAACAGGGATCTCTGGAAACACCATATATTTT. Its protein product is CASSLGYETGISGNTIYF.

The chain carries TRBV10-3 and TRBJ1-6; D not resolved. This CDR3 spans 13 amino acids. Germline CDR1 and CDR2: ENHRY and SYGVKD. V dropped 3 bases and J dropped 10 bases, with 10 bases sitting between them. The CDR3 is CAISDVGSSPLHF. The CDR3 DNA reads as TGTGCCATCAGTGACGTGGGTAGCTCACCCCTCCACTTT.

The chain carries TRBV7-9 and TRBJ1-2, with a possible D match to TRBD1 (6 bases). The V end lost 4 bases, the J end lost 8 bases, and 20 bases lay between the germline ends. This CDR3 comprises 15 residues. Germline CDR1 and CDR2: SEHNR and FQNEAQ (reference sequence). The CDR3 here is CASSSGDRLARGYTF. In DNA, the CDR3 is TGTGCCAGCAGCTCAGGGGACCGCCTGGCTAGGGGCTACACCTTC.